The present entry profiles one T cell receptor (beta chain) with its context. Its matching antigen is unknown. CDR3 length: 14 amino acids. The V gene lost 0 bases and the J gene lost 4 bases, with 9 bases spanning the gap. Looked up from germline, CDR1 is MNHEY and CDR2 is SVGAGI. This entry comes from a study of CD4 T cells in relation to SARS-CoV-2 and coronaviruses. Measured with immunoSEQ multiplex PCR; TCRdb has only the in-frame clones, and not every one. The top ten hold less than 20% of the sample, which has about 22,000 clones, 77% seen once. Before the COVID-19 pandemic, during about 2011-2019, CD4+ T cells were taken from unexposed donors. The cells were cultured for roughly 11 days before CD4+ T cells were isolated. PBMCs were plated at some 2 million per well in IL-2-containing medium. Notes on the study in general: Pre-pandemic and post-infection samples never came from the same donor. No crossreactivity against non-spike viral proteins was tested here.

Material: CD4+ T cells from PBMCs, cultured in vitro. V usage is TRBV6-5 and J usage is TRBJ2-5; D is unresolved. This TCR came from a human donor in good health. The CDR3 spells CASSYSITVETQYF. The CDR3 DNA follows: TGTGCCAGCAGTTACTCGATAACAGTAGAGACCCAGTACTTC.